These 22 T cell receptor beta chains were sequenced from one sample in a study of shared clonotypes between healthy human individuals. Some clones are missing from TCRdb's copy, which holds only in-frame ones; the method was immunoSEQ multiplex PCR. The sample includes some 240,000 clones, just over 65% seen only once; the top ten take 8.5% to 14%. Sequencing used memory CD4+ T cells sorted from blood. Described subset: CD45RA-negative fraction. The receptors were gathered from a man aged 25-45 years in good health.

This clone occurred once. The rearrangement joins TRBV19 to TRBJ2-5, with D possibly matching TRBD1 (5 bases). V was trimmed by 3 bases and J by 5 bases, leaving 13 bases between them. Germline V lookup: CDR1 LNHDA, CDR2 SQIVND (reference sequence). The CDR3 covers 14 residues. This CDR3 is CASSIPQGWETQYF. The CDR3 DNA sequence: TGTGCCAGTAGTATCCCGCAGGGATGGGAGACCCAGTACTTC.

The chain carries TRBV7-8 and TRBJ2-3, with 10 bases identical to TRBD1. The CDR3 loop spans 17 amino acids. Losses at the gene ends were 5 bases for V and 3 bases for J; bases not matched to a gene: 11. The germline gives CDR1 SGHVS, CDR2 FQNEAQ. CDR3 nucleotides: TGTGCCAGCAGCATACGAAGACCGGGACAGGGGACAGATACGCAGTATTTT. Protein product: CASSIRRPGQGTDTQYF.

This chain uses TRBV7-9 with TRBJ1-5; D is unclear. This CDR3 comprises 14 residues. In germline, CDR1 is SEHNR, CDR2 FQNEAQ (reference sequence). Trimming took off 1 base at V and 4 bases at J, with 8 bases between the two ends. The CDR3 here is CASSLGERNQPQHF. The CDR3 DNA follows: TGTGCCAGCAGCTTAGGAGAGAGAAATCAGCCCCAGCATTTT.

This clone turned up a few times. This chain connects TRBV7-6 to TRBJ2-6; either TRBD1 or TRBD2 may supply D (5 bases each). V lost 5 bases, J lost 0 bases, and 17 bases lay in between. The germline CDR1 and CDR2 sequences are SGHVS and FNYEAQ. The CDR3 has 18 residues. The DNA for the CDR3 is TGTGCCAGCAGCCCCCCCCACGGGGCACTCTCTGGGGCCAACGTCCTGACTTTC. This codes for CASSPPHGALSGANVLTF.

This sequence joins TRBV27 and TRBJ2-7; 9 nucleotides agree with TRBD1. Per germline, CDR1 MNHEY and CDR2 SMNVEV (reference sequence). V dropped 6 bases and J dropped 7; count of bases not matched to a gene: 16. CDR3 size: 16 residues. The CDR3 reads CASSNLPGQGGREQYF. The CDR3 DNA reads TGTGCCAGCAGCAATCTCCCGGGACAGGGTGGTAGGGAGCAGTACTTC.

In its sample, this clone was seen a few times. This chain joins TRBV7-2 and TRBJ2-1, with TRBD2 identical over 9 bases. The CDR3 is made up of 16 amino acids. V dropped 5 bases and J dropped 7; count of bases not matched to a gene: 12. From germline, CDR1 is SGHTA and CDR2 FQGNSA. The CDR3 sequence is CASSLQLTSGLNEQFF. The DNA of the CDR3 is TGTGCCAGCAGCCTCCAATTGACTAGCGGTCTAAATGAGCAGTTCTTC.

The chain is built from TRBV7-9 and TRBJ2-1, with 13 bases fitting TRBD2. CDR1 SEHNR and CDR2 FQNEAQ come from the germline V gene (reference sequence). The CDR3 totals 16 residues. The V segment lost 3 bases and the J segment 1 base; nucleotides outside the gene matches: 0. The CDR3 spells CASSLTSGRSYNEQFF. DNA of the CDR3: TGTGCCAGCAGCTTGACTAGCGGGAGGTCCTACAATGAGCAGTTCTTC.

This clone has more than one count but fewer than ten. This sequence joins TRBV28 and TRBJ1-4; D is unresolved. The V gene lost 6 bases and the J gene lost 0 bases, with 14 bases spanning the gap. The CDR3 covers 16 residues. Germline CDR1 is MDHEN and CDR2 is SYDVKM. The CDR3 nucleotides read TGTGCCAGCAGCCTCCCCTCGGATGCAACTAATGAAAAACTGTTTTTT. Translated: CASSLPSDATNEKLFF.

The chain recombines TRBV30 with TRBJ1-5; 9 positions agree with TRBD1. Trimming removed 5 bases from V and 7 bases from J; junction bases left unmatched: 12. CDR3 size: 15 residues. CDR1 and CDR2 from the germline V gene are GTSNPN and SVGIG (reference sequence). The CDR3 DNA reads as TGTGCCTGGCAGACCGGACAGGGGTTACAGCAGCCCCAGCATTTT. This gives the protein CAWQTGQGLQQPQHF. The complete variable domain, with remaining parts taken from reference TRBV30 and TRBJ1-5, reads SQTIHQWPATLVQPVGSPLSLECTVEGTSNPNLYWYRQAAGRGLQLLFYSVGIGQISSEVPQNLSASRPQDRQFILSSKKLLLSDSGFYLCAWQTGQGLQQPQHFGDGTRLSIL.

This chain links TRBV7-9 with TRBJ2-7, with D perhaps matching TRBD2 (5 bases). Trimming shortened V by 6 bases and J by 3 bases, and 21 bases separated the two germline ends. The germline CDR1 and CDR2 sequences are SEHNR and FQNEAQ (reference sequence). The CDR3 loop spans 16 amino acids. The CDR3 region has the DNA TGTGCCAGCAGGCCTGCAAACAAGGGAGAGGTCTACGAGCAGTACTTC. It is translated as CASRPANKGEVYEQYF.

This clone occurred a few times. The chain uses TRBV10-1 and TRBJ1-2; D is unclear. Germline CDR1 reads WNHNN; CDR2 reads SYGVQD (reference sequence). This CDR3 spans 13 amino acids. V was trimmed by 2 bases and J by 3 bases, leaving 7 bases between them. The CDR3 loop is CASSEQRHYGYTF. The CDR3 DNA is TGCGCCAGCAGTGAGCAGAGACACTATGGCTACACCTTC.

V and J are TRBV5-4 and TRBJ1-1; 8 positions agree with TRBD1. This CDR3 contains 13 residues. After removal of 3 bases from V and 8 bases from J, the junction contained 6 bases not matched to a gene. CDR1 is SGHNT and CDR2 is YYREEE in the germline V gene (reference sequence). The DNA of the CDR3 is TGTGCCAGCAGCTCGGCGGACAGGGCGGAAGCTTTCTTT. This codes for CASSSADRAEAFF.

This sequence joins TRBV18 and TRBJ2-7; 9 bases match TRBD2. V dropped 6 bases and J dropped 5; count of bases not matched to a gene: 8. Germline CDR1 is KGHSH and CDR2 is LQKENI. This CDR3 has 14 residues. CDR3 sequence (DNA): TGTGCCAGCTCTTCAAGAGGCGGGGGGGACGAGCAGTACTTC. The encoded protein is CASSSRGGGDEQYF.

In DNA form, the CDR3 reads TGTGCCAGCAGCTCACAGGGCGGAGCGTGGGGAGATACGCAGTATTTT. Protein product: CASSSQGGAWGDTQYF. The chain is built from TRBV7-2 and TRBJ2-3; TRBD1 might be the D (6 bases). CDR1 is SGHTA and CDR2 is FQGNSA in the germline V gene. V shed 4 bases and J shed 5 bases, with 19 bases lying between them. The CDR3 runs 16 residues.

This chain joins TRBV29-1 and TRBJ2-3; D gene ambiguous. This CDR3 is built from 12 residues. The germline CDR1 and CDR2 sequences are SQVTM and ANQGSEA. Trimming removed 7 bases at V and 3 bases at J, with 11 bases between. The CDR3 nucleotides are TGCAGCGCAGAGGTTGGGACAGATACGCAGTATTTT. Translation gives CSAEVGTDTQYF.

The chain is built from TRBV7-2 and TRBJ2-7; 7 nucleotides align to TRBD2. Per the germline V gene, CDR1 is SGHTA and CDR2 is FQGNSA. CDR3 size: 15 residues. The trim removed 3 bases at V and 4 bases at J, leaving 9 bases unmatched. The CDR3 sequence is CASSLGGSGGYEQYF. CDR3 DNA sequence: TGTGCCAGCAGCTTGGGGGGGAGTGGCGGTTACGAGCAGTACTTC. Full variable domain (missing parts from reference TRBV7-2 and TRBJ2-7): GAGVSQSPSNKVTEKGKDVELRCDPISGHTALYWYRQSLGQGLEFLIYFQGNSAPDKSGLPSDRFSAERTGGSVSTLTIQRTQQEDSAVYLCASSLGGSGGYEQYFGPGTRLTVT.

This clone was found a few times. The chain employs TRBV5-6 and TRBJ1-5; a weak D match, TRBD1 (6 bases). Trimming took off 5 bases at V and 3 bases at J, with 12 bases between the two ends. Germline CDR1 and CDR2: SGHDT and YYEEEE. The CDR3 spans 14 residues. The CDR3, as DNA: TGTGCCAGCAGTCCTGCAGGGGTCAATCAGCCCCAGCATTTT. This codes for CASSPAGVNQPQHF.

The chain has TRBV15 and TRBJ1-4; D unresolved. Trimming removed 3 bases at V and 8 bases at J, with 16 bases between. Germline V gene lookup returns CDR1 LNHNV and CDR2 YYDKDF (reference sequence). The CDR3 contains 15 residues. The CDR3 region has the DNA TGTGCCACCAGCAGCCCCCGGGCCAGGCGAGAAAAACTGTTTTTT. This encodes CATSSPRARREKLFF.

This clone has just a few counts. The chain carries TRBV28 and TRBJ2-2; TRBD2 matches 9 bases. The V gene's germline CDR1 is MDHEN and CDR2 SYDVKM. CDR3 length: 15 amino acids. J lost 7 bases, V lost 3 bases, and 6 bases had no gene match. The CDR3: CASSLASGMGGELFF. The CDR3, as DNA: TGTGCCAGCAGTTTGGCTAGCGGGATGGGCGGGGAGCTGTTTTTT.

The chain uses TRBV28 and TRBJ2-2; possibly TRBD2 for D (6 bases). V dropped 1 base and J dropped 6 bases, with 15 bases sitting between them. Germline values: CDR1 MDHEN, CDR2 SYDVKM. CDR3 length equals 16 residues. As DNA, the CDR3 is TGTGCCAGCAGTTTATTTCGAGCTAGCGTAGCCGGGGAGCTGTTTTTT. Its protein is CASSLFRASVAGELFF.

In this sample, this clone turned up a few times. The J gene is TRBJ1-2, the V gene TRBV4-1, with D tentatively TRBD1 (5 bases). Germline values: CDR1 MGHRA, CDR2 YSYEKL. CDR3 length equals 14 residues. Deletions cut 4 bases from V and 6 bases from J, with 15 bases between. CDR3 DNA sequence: TGCGCCAGCAGCCGTGCGGACTTAGGGGATGGCTACACCTTC. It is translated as CASSRADLGDGYTF.

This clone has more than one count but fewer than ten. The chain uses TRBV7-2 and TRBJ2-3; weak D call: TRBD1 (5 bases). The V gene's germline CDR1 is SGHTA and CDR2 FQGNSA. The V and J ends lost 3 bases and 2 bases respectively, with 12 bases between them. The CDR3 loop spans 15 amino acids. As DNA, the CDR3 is TGTGCCAGCAGCTTGCGGCTACAGGTCACAGATACGCAGTATTTT. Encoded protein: CASSLRLQVTDTQYF.